Below are 13 T cell receptor beta chains sequenced from a single sample in a study of shared clonotypes between healthy human individuals (dated by TCRdb to 2020 to 2022). Library method: the immunoSEQ multiplex PCR assay. In TCRdb, the immuneACCESS table is reduced to in-frame sequences with V and J assigned. These tables do not hold every clone; where another copy was compared, an unresolved V gene accounts for under half, and the others remain unexplained. This sample lists 2 million to 2.5 million clones; just under 95% were detected once. 0.37% of the sample is in the top ten clones. Specimen: naive CD4+ T cells from PBMCs. In light of the paper, this sample's cell subset or site label describes: CD45RA+ positively selected. The receptors were gathered from a man in his late teens or twenties in good health. Some clones in this sample may be carry-over from other donors' samples.

The V gene is TRBV11-3, the J gene TRBJ2-7, with 7 bases fitting TRBD2. V trimming: 5 bases; J trimming: 0 bases; junction bases outside the gene matches: 4. This CDR3 is built from 14 residues. Germline V gene data show CDR1 as SGHNT and CDR2 as YENEEA. CDR3 nucleotides: TGTGCCAGCAGCGCCGGGAGGAGCTCCTACGAGCAGTACTTC. This translates into CASSAGRSSYEQYF.

This chain joins TRBV10-3 and TRBJ1-5; D perhaps matches TRBD1 (5 bases). The CDR3 length is 11 residues. V lost 11 bases and J lost 7, with 12 bases in between. Germline V gene lookup returns CDR1 ENHRY and CDR2 SYGVKD. The DNA for the CDR3 is TGTGCCGCAGGAGGGGAGCAGCCCCAGCATTTT. Translation gives CAAGGEQPQHF.

In its sample, this clone was seen once. The chain couples TRBV28 to TRBJ1-2, with 7 bases matching TRBD1. The junction had 8 bases not matched to a gene; V was cut back by 4 bases and J by 6 bases. Germline values: CDR1 MDHEN, CDR2 SYDVKM. The CDR3 is 14 residues long. The CDR3 bases are TGTGCCAGCAGTTCGACAGGGTTCGGAAATGGCTACACCTTC. Translated: CASSSTGFGNGYTF.

This chain links TRBV28 with TRBJ2-7; no clear D gene. The CDR3 has 12 residues. The V end lost 2 bases, the J end lost 6 bases, and 8 bases lay between the germline ends. From germline, CDR1 is MDHEN and CDR2 SYDVKM. CDR3 nucleotide sequence: TGTGCCAGCAGTTTAGGTCACGGCGAGCAGTACTTC. Protein: CASSLGHGEQYF. Looking up the rest from reference TRBV28 and TRBJ2-7 gives the full variable domain: DVKVTQSSRYLVKRTGEKVFLECVQDMDHENMFWYRQDPGLGLRLIYFSYDVKMKEKGDIPEGYSVSREKKERFSLILESASTNQTSMYLCASSLGHGEQYFGPGTRLTVT.

The CDR3 protein is CASSQEYALIPKNIQYF. CDR3 nucleotides: TGCGCCAGCAGCCAAGAGTATGCACTGATACCCAAAAACATTCAGTACTTC. The genes are TRBV4-3 and TRBJ2-4; D gene uncertain. V lost 0 bases, J lost 2 bases, and 14 bases lay in between. This CDR3 spans 17 amino acids. From germline, CDR1 is LGHNA and CDR2 YSLEER.

The chain combines TRBV6-6 with TRBJ2-7, with 8 bases lining up with TRBD1. This CDR3 is 13 amino acids long. In germline, CDR1 is MNHNY, CDR2 SVGAGI (reference sequence). Germline trimming cut 8 bases from V and 7 bases from J; bases unmatched to any gene: 10. The CDR3 loop is CASQEGQVGEQYF. DNA of the CDR3: TGTGCCAGCCAGGAGGGACAGGTGGGAGAGCAGTACTTC.

This chain joins TRBV28 and TRBJ2-5, with 14 bases aligning to TRBD2. The germline V gene encodes CDR1 MDHEN and CDR2 SYDVKM. The CDR3 consists of 15 residues. Germline trimming cut 5 bases from V and 5 bases from J; bases unmatched to any gene: 4. The CDR3 spells CASSGRLAGGETQYF. CDR3 nucleotides: TGTGCCAGCAGTGGACGACTAGCGGGAGGGGAGACCCAGTACTTC.

On this clone: An end of the junction differs from the germline gene, which may be a read error. The V gene is TRBV13, the J gene TRBJ2-3, with D unresolved. CDR3 length equals 12 residues. Germline CDR1 and CDR2: PRHDT and FYEKMQ (reference sequence). The CDR3 bases are TGTGCCAGCAGCCTGTACACAGATGCGCAGTATTTT. Translating it yields CASSLYTDAQYF.

The chain recombines TRBV5-1 with TRBJ1-2; D is possibly TRBD1 (5 bases). The CDR3 spans 15 residues. The V end was cut by 3 bases, the J end by 3 bases, with 15 bases between. The germline CDR1 and CDR2 sequences are SGHRS and YFSETQ. CDR3 region: CASSSSGQDDYGYTF. CDR3 DNA sequence: TGCGCCAGCAGCTCGTCGGGGCAGGACGACTATGGCTACACCTTC.

This chain connects TRBV9 to TRBJ2-7; D tentatively fits TRBD1 or TRBD2 (5 bases each). Germline lookup yields CDR1 SGDLS and CDR2 YYNGEE. CDR3 size: 15 residues. Trimming removed 3 bases at V and 2 bases at J, with 15 bases between. The CDR3 reads CASSATGTDTYEQYF. DNA for the CDR3: TGTGCCAGCAGCGCTACCGGGACGGACACCTACGAGCAGTACTTC.

The genes are TRBV28 and TRBJ1-5, with D unresolved. This CDR3 contains 13 residues. CDR1 and CDR2 from the germline V gene are MDHEN and SYDVKM. V lost 4 bases and J lost 5, with 9 bases in between. CDR3 in DNA: TGTGCCAGCAGTTACGTACCCTATCAGCCCCAGCATTTT. Its protein product is CASSYVPYQPQHF.

Details on this clone: A junction end diverges from the germline sequence, so it may reflect a read error. This chain connects TRBV6-1 to TRBJ2-7, with a possible D match to TRBD1 (6 bases). Germline V gene lookup returns CDR1 MNHNS and CDR2 SASEGT. This CDR3 comprises 15 residues. The CDR3 spells CASTESGGRFAEQYF. The CDR3 region has the DNA TGTGCCAGCACTGAATCTGGGGGCCGCTTTGCCGAGCAGTACTTC.

The chain couples TRBV6-6 to TRBJ2-2; D not resolved. V was clipped by 8 bases and J by 2 bases, with 12 bases between them. CDR1 and CDR2 (germline): MNHNY, SVGAGI (reference sequence). The CDR3 is 14 residues long. CDR3 DNA sequence: TGTGCCAGCGTCCCCCAGCTTAACACCGGGGAGCTGTTTTTT. This translates into CASVPQLNTGELFF.